This TCR beta chain is from a study of radiation and T cells in renal cell carcinoma (TCRdb year 2020). Turning to the overall study: In total, some 52 samples underwent TCR beta sequencing: around 25 tumors plus 27 peripheral blood samples. In the 55 or so samples combined, 4,016,671 unique CDR3 nucleotide sequences were found, encoding 2.5 million or so unique CDR3 amino acid sequences. What the authors observed across the whole study: Because the trial had a single-armed design, the trial could not examine how radiation dose or scheduling affected the TCR repertoire. A greater number of dominant CDR3 motifs was detected in irradiated tumors than in control tumors, and a larger share of the repertoire was occupied by these motifs in irradiated tumors than in control tumors. Intratumoral heterogeneity went uncaptured because the only tumor material available was small regions of approximately 0.9 g. TCR clonality was higher in irradiated tumors than in controls, as the top 100 clonotypes made up an average of about 54% of the repertoire in irradiated tumors compared with around 40% in nephrectomy-only tumors.

A word on this clone: Its cognate antigen has yet to be identified. No much larger clone is present one base from it, and per-base qualities are unavailable.

Following the manufacturer's recommendations, the immunoSEQ kit was used to generate TCR beta libraries from genomic DNA. Library preparation used a first multiplex PCR with proprietary primers, then a second PCR adding unique barcodes, with bead cleanups after each round. A kit-provided positive control reaction and a negative control reaction were included in every sample batch. The final libraries were assessed on an Agilent 4200 TapeStation D1000 ScreenTape, pooled by volume, and quantified by qPCR. Sequencing was performed on an Illumina NextSeq500 with a MidOutput 150-cycle cartridge, and 156 Read1 and 15 Index1 cycles were run with kit custom primers. The pooled library was loaded at about 1 pM, and roughly 20% PhiX control was spiked in. For the original study's pipeline: The vendor-processed data were analyzed in R, and a clonotype was defined as all T cells that share the same CDR3 nucleotide sequence. For clone abundance analyses, frequencies were normalized to the 10,000 most abundant clones in each sample. Before analysis, public T cell clones were removed, and these numbered fewer than five per sample on average. ImmunoMap was used for dominant motif analysis with the PAM10 matrix, a gap penalty of 30, and a homology threshold of 0.3, and any motif reaching a cumulative frequency of at least 0.01 was considered dominant. Sourced from immuneACCESS, this table was stored by TCRdb with only in-frame sequences that have V and J called. A share of the clones is absent; for the studies checked, an unresolved V gene accounts for under half, and the remainder has no known explanation. That table gives V, J and clone size, and the DNA gave D and trimming. In all, the sample holds approximately 9,800 clones, and approximately 64% of those were seen once. In total, the top ten clones hold around 13% of the sample.

CDR1 and CDR2, looked up from the germline V gene, are KGHSH and LQKENI. The CDR3 starts with the cysteine, ends with the phenylalanine, and has 15 residues. The CDR3 DNA has 45 bases and is translated from base 1. Trimming accounts for 3 bases at V and 7 bases at J, while the number of junction bases matched to no gene is 9. What the time point label conveys for this sample: tumor resected at nephrectomy. In the paper's terms, the treatment or condition label means: treatment-naive control, cytoreductive nephrectomy. Control tumors came from treatment-naive renal cell carcinoma patients who underwent cytoreductive nephrectomy without prior radiation. Renal cell carcinoma with clear cell pathology was present in all patients. The control tumors sequenced for TCR were resected between the early 2010s and the mid-2010s from 11 males and several females whose median age was roughly 53 years (range 40 to 82). The tumors were dissociated mechanically, digested with collagenase/hyaluronidase at 37 degrees C, processed in gentleMACS C tubes, and kept in liquid nitrogen. The QIAamp DNA Blood Mini Kit (Qiagen) was used to prepare genomic DNA for TCR sequencing. The analyses included only samples that passed all quality control checks.

Sequences were derived from tumor tissue, sampled from a patient whose treatment was nephrectomy without radiotherapy. This clonotype originated in a man aged 55 to 69 with renal cell carcinoma. In this chain, TRBV18 is recombined with TRBJ2-7; 10 of the junction bases match TRBD2. The CDR3 sequence is CASSPPGLAMREQYF. The nucleotide sequence is given as TGTGCCAGCTCACCGCCGGGACTAGCGATGAGGGAGCAGTACTTC. Reference TRBV18 and TRBJ2-7 proteins supply the regions before and after the CDR3; the full variable domain is: NAGVMQNPRHLVRRRGQEARLRCSPMKGHSHVYWYRQLPEEGLKFMVYLQKENIIDESGMPKERFSAEFPKEGPSILRIQQVVRGDSAAYFCASSPPGLAMREQYFGPGTRLTVT.